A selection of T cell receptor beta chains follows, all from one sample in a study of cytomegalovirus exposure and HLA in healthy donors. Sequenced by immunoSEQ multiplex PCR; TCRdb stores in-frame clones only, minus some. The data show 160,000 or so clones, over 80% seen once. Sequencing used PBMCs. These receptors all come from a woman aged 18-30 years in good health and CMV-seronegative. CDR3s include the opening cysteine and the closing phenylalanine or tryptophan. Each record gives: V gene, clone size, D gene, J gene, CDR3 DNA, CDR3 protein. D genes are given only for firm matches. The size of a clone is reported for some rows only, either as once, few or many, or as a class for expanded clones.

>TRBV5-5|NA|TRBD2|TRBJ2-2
TGTGCCAGCAGCTTGGTGCTAGCGGGGCTCACCGGGGAGCTGTTTTTT
CASSLVLAGLTGELFF
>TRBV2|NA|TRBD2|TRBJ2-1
TGTGCCAGCAGTGAAGCCCTAGCGGGGGACAATGAGCAGTTCTTC
CASSEALAGDNEQFF
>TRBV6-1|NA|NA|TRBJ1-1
TGTGCCAGCAGAAGCCAGGGGCGAATGAACACTGAAGCTTTCTTT
CASRSQGRMNTEAFF
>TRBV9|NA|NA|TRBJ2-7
TGTGCCAGCAGCGTAGACCACGGTCCCTACGAGCAGTACTTC
CASSVDHGPYEQYF
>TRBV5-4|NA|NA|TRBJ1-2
TGTGCCAGCAGCTTGAGAACAGGGACGGGACGTGGCTACACCTTC
CASSLRTGTGRGYTF
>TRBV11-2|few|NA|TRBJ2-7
TGTGCCAGCAGCCCCCTCAATAGGGTGGCAGGGGTCGCCTACGAGCAGTACTTC
CASSPLNRVAGVAYEQYF
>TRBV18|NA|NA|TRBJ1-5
TGTGCCAGCTCACCAGGGCTTAGCGGGGGTCCTAGCAATCAGCCCCAGCATTTT
CASSPGLSGGPSNQPQHF
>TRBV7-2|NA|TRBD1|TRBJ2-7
TGTGCCAGCAGCTTAGTCGGACAGGGCCGACCCTACGAGCAGTACTTC
CASSLVGQGRPYEQYF
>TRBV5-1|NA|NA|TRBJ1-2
TGCGCCAGCAGACGGGATAACTATGGCTACACCTTC
CASRRDNYGYTF
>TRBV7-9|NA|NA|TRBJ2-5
TGTTCCAGCAGCTCACGGGAGACCCAGTACTTC
CSSSSRETQYF
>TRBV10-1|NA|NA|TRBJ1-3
TGCGCCAGCAGTGACTACAGGCAGCCATCTGGAAACACCATATATTTT
CASSDYRQPSGNTIYF
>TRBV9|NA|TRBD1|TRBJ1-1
TGTGCCAGCAGCGTAGTTGGACAGGGGAACACTGAAGCTTTCTTT
CASSVVGQGNTEAFF
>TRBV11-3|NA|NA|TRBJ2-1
TGTGCCAGCAGCTTAGTTAGCGGTAATGAGCAGTTCTTC
CASSLVSGNEQFF
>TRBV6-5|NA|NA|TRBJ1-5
TGTGCCAGCAGAGCGCAGGGGATACGGCAGCCCCAGCATTTT
CASRAQGIRQPQHF
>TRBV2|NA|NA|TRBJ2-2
TGTGCCAGCAGGGCCGAGAACACCGGGGAGCTGTTTTTT
CASRAENTGELFF
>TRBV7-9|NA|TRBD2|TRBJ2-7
TGTGCCAGCAGCCGCCCGGGGGGTGAGCAGTACTTC
CASSRPGGEQYF
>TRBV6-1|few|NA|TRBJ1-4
TGTGCCAGTTCGCGACAAGCAACTAATGAAAAACTGTTTTTT
CASSRQATNEKLFF
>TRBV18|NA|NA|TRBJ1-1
TGTGCCAGCTCACCGCGCGGGTTCACTGAAGCTTTCTTT
CASSPRGFTEAFF
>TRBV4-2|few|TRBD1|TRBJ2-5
TGTGCCACGGACAGGGGAGAGACCCAGTACTTC
CATDRGETQYF
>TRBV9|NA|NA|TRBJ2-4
TGTGCCAGCAGCGCCCCACTAGAAAACATTCAGTACTTC
CASSAPLENIQYF
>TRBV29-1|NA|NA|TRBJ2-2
TGCAGCGGTAGGGGAAACACCGGGGAGCTGTTTTTT
CSGRGNTGELFF
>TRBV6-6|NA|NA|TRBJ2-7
TGTGCCAGTTCTCCGGCGGTCTCCTACGAGCAGTACTTC
CASSPAVSYEQYF
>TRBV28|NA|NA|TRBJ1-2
TGTGCCAGCAGCCTTGTGGGCAAGAGGGATGGCTACACCTTC
CASSLVGKRDGYTF
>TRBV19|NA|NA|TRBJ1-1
TGTGCCAGTGCAGGGCAAGTGAACACTGAAGCTTTCTTT
CASAGQVNTEAFF
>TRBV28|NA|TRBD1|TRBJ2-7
TGTGCCAGCAGACCCCCGGGACAGGGCTACGAGCAGTACTTC
CASRPPGQGYEQYF
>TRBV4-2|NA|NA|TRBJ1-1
TGTGCCAGCAGCCTTGACACAGGTGAACTCACTGAAGCTTTCTTT
CASSLDTGELTEAFF
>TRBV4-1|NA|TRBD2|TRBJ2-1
TGCGCCAGCAGCCCAATCGGACTAGCGGTAGATGAGCAGTTCTTC
CASSPIGLAVDEQFF
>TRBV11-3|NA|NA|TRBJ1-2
TGTGCCAGCAGCTTCTTAGGAAGGAGGGGTATATCGTCTGGCTACACCTTC
CASSFLGRRGISSGYTF
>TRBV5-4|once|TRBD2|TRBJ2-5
TGTGCCAGCAGCTTGGGATTCAAGCGGGGGCAAGAGACCCAGTACTTC
CASSLGFKRGQETQYF
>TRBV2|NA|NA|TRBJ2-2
TGTGCCAGCAGGGGCGGGACCTCGAACACCGGGGAGCTGTTTTTT
CASRGGTSNTGELFF
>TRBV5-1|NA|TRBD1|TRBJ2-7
TGCGCCAGCAGCCTGGGACAGGGGGGCTCCTACGAGCAGTACTTC
CASSLGQGGSYEQYF
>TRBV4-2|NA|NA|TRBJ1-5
TGTGCCAGCAGCCGCCGCGGTGGAGGGCGGCAGCCCCAGCATTTT
CASSRRGGGRQPQHF
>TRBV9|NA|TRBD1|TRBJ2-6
TGTGCCAGCAGCGCCCCCCGGGACAGGGGGCATGGGGCCAACGTCCTGACTTTC
CASSAPRDRGHGANVLTF
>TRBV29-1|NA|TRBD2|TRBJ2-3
TGCAGCGTTGAGGCTAGCGGGGGACTCCGTTTCCGCACAGATACGCAGTATTTT
CSVEASGGLRFRTDTQYF
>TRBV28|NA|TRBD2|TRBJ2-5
TGTGCCAGCAGCCTCCAGACTAGCGGGGAAGAGACCCAGTACTTC
CASSLQTSGEETQYF
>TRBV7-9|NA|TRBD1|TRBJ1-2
TGTGCCAGCAGCCAAGACAGGGATGGCTACACCTTC
CASSQDRDGYTF
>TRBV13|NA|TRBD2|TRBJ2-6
TGTGCCAGCAGCTTAGGCCCGGGGGGAATCCGCGGTACTGGGGCCAACGTCCTGACTTTC
CASSLGPGGIRGTGANVLTF
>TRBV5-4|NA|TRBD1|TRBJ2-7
TGTGCCAGCAGCTTTTCGTCGGGGACAGCCTACGAGCAGTACTTC
CASSFSSGTAYEQYF
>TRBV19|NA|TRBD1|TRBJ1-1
TGTGCCAGTAGTATTCGGATCCCCGGGACAGGGTGGAAGATGAACACTGAAGCTTTCTTT
CASSIRIPGTGWKMNTEAFF
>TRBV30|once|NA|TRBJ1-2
TGTGCCTGGGGTCCCAGACAGTTTACTAACTATGGCTACACCTTC
CAWGPRQFTNYGYTF
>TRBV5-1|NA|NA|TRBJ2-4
TGCGCCAGCAGCCTAAACCCTGGGGGGTTAGCCAAAAACATTCAGTACTTC
CASSLNPGGLAKNIQYF
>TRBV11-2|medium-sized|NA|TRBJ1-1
TGTGCCAGCAGCTTAGACCCCAAGGGGGTAACTGAAGCTTTCTTT
CASSLDPKGVTEAFF
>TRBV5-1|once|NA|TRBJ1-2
TGCGCCAGCAGTTTAGCAGGGGCCGCTATGGATGGCTACACCTTC
CASSLAGAAMDGYTF
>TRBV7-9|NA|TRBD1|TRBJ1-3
TGTGCCAGCAGCTTACGAGACAGGGGACACACCATATATTTT
CASSLRDRGHTIYF
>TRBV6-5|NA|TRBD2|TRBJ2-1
TGTGCCAGCAGTTACAAAACTAGCGGGGGCAATGAGCAGTTCTTC
CASSYKTSGGNEQFF
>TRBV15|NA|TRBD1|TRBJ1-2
TGCGCCACCAGCAGACTTATTCCGGGACAGGGGTATTATGGCTACACCTTC
CATSRLIPGQGYYGYTF
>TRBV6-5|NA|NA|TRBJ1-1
TGTGCCAGCAGTTATAGGAGCGAAAGGGGAGCTTTCTTT
CASSYRSERGAFF
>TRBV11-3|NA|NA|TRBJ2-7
TGTGCCAGCAGCGTCAGGGTCTACGAGCAGTACTTC
CASSVRVYEQYF
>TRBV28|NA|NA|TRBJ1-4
TGTGCCAGCAGTACAGGGCGGTCTAATGAAAAACTGTTTTTT
CASSTGRSNEKLFF
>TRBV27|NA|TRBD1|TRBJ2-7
TGTGCCAGCAGTTTATCGGGACAGGGTCTATACGAGCAGTACTTC
CASSLSGQGLYEQYF
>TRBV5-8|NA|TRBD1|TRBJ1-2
TGTGCCAGCAGCTTGGGTCAGGGGGGTGGCTACACCTTC
CASSLGQGGGYTF
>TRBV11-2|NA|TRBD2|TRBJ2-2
TGTGCCAGCAGCTTACGACTAGCGGGGGCCAACACCGGGGAGCTGTTTTTT
CASSLRLAGANTGELFF
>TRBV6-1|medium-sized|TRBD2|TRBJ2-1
TGTGCCAGCAGTGAAGATAGCGGGGGAGCGAATGAGCAGTTCTTC
CASSEDSGGANEQFF
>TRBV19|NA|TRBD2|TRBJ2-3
TGTGCCAGTAGTACCGGACTAGCGGGGCCCCGCACAGATACGCAGTATTTT
CASSTGLAGPRTDTQYF
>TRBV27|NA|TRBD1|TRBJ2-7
TGTGCCAGCAGTGCCCGACAGGGACCCTACGAGCAGTACTTC
CASSARQGPYEQYF
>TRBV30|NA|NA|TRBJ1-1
TGTGCCAGGAGTTCAGGGGATGGGACTGAAGCTTTCTTT
CARSSGDGTEAFF
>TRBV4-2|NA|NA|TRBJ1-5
TGTGCCAGCAGCCAAGACCGAGGACTTAGCAATCAGCCCCAGCATTTT
CASSQDRGLSNQPQHF
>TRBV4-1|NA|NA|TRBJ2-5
TGCGCCAGCAGCCCGTTGGGGGCTCGAGACGAGACCCAGTACTTC
CASSPLGARDETQYF
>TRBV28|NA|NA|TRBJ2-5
TGTGCCAGCAGTTTAGAAAGGGGAAAAGAGACCCAGTACTTC
CASSLERGKETQYF
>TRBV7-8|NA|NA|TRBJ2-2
TGTGCCAGCAGCTGGGAGTCCGGGGAGCTGTTTTTT
CASSWESGELFF